This TCR beta chain was captured in a study of low-dose radiotherapy and immunotherapy resistance in tumors. TRAV- and TRBV-specific primers primed first-strand cDNA, covering alpha and beta chains. PCR amplification of the TCRs was performed with Phusion for 20 PCR cycles, and it relied on a constant-region primer together with a V-primer adapter. TCRdb used MiXCR to reprocess the reads, holding one entry per CDR3 protein. Of tens of thousands of distinct CDR3 sequences listed, around 30% are singletons. Trimming shortened V by 5 bases and J by 5 bases, and 10 bases separated the two germline ends. There are 11 residues in the CDR3. Germline CDR1 and CDR2: DFQATT and SNEGSKA (reference sequence). This sample's time point: before trial treatment.

The input for sequencing was PBMCs, taken before treatment. This TCR was sampled from a female donor with ovarian cancer. The V and J genes are TRBV20-1 and TRBJ2-7; a weak D match, TRBD2 (6 bases). The CDR3 bases are TGCAGTGCTCGACTAGACGACGAGCAGTACTTC. Translation: CSARLDDEQYF.